This T cell receptor beta chain was profiled in a study of cytomegalovirus exposure and HLA in healthy donors. V was cut by 5 bases and J by 0 bases, with 8 bases left in between. This CDR3 is built from 14 residues. Germline V CDR1 and CDR2: MNHEY, SVGAGI. This clone was observed once. What it recognizes is unknown. Amplification used 60 Vbeta primers and 13 Jbeta primers. Using immunoSEQ multiplex PCR, the repertoire was profiled, and TCRdb retains in-frame clones only, with some absent. This sample carries approximately 170,000 clones, approximately 62% of them seen once, and the ten largest clones take approximately 1.5%. Overall study results and limits: The study recorded 164 TCR beta chains that were cytomegalovirus-associated.

The receptor was derived from a man between 45 and 60 years old in good health and CMV-seronegative. Sequencing was performed on PBMCs. V is TRBV6-5 and J is TRBJ1-3; D is undetermined. In DNA form, the CDR3 reads TGTGCCAGCAGTGATTTACTCTCTGGAAACACCATATATTTT. Protein sequence: CASSDLLSGNTIYF.